This T cell receptor (beta chain) was recorded in a study of blood T cell repertoires in COVID-19. Study in general: The cDNA or gDNA used as material had been derived from T cells, B-cell-depleted T cells, or PBMCs.

Sequencing used immunoSEQ multiplex PCR; TCRdb keeps in-frame clones, though not all of them. In the table there are 200,000 to 250,000 clones, over 75% of which are singletons. The clonotype comes from a man aged 50 to 60 with COVID-19, enrolled during active disease. Material for sequencing was peripheral blood.

Here the CDR3 reads CASSLELRAGELFF. The CDR3 bases are TGTGCCAGCAGCTTAGAACTCCGGGCCGGGGAGCTGTTTTTT. The rearrangement joins TRBV7-2 to TRBJ2-2; D is unresolved. There are 14 residues in the CDR3. Germline values: CDR1 SGHTA, CDR2 FQGNSA. V was clipped by 1 base and J by 6 bases, with 9 bases between them.